The table lists the clone carrying this T cell receptor (beta chain) with a few counts. The V gene's germline CDR1 is SGHRS and CDR2 YFSETQ. V dropped 4 bases and J dropped 3; count of bases not matched to a gene: 3. CDR3 size: 13 residues. It was with 60 Vbeta and 13 Jbeta primers that the PCR ran. Profiling relied on immunoSEQ multiplex PCR, and the TCRdb table lists in-frame clones only, not all of them. The table lists some 150,000 clones, roughly four fifths of them singletons. The data stem from a study of cytomegalovirus exposure and HLA in healthy donors. The clonotype was recovered from a woman in her fifties or sixties in good health and CMV-seropositive. This rearrangement joins TRBV5-1 to TRBJ2-7, with 8 bases lining up with TRBD2. The sample taken for sequencing was PBMCs. The CDR3 reads CASSKLADYEQYF. DNA for the CDR3: TGCGCCAGCAGCAAACTAGCGGACTACGAGCAGTACTTC.